This TCR beta chain came from a study of T cells in Graves' hyperthyroidism and ophthalmopathy (dated by TCRdb to between 2017 and 2020). About the study as a whole: Peripheral blood samples were taken at initial diagnosis, before any treatment was given. A discovery cohort of about a hundred patients, 43 with Graves' ophthalmopathy and 57 with stable Graves' hyperthyroidism, was used to find distinguishing TCR V-J signatures. The study also compared thyroid tissue and blood T-cell repertoires from five or six Graves' hyperthyroidism patients. Once sampling was done, hyperthyroidism patients were given methimazole at a starting dose of 30 mg daily, whereas ophthalmopathy patients were given high-dose intravenous methylprednisolone. Whether ophthalmopathy could be predicted prospectively was tested in an independent validation cohort made up of 18 to 20 hyperthyroidism patients plus 17 patients who later progressed to ophthalmopathy. The 100 or so discovery patients were randomly divided into training and test sets at a 7:3 ratio. The paper reports TCR Vbeta CDR3 sequencing of fewer than 150 peripheral blood samples: approximately 43 ophthalmopathy, roughly 80 hyperthyroidism and approximately 17 progressor patients. Results the study describes overall, beyond this receptor: During validation, the model predicted progression to ophthalmopathy a median of about 6.3 months ahead of onset, with just under 71% sensitivity and 72% to 80% specificity. No statistical method was used to fix the sample size in advance, and group allocation was not hidden from the investigators. Most expanded thyroid clonotypes (frequency above 0.001) were also found in blood, which suggests that blood repertoires may mirror thyroid immune responses. A model built on a 13 V-J signature distinguished ophthalmopathy from stable hyperthyroidism, reaching roughly 88% sensitivity and under 84% specificity in cross-validation and 80%/75% in testing.

The germline V end is reduced by 6 bases and the J end by 6 bases; junction bases left unmatched: 7. Reading from cysteine to phenylalanine, the CDR3 counts 14 amino acids. Only CDR3 DNA remains: 42 bases, in frame from the first base. Per the germline V gene, SNHLY is the CDR1 and FYNNEI is the CDR2. There are many counts of this clonotype. Which antigen it targets is not known. No qualities accompany the bases; no much larger clone lies one base away. Amplification of TCR beta CDR3 regions was carried out from RNA transcripts. The TCR CDR3 was subjected to a first round of RT-PCR using the HTBI primer set and the Qiagen OneStep RT-PCR kit. The libraries were constructed in a second round of multiplex PCR and then size-selected and purified. Libraries were sequenced paired-end with 100 bp reads on an Illumina HiSeq2000. As for the original processing: Raw data were processed with SOAPnuke, discarding reads with adapters, uncalled bases, mean Phred below 15, or no exact constant-primer or identifier match. High-quality paired reads were merged with COPE v1.2.5, and unique nucleotide sequences were defined as clonotypes. Clonotypes were aligned to IMGT TRBV, TRBD and TRBJ reference segments using MiTCR v1.1. The analysis was restricted to V-J combinations with a frequency above 0.0001, which together covered about 99% of the repertoires. A TCS score was defined as the ratio of F50 (clonal expansion) to E x V (chaos), with BLOSUM62-based TCRdist applied between CDR3 peptides within each V-J. Welch's t-statistics and random forest reduced roughly 500 V-J features to about 12, which were used in a naive Bayes classifier (R e1071). Using fastp trimming at Q25 and MiXCR clonotype assembly, TCRdb reanalyzed the public sequencing data and kept in-frame beta chains. Every distinct CDR3 protein forms one entry, paired with its most common genes and DNA. These V and J calls are TCRdb output, not the study's own analysis. Present in this sample are almost 250,000 distinct CDR3 sequences, approximately 23% of which were seen just once. Under 40% of the sample belongs to the ten largest clones.

Ophthalmopathy patients had moderately to severely active disease, Clinical Activity Score of at least 3, NOSPECS grade of at least 4, and duration under 3 months. Any patient with an uncontrolled infection, another autoimmune disease, pregnancy or lactation was excluded. Diagnoses were established on the basis of clinical symptoms, serum thyroxine and TRAb, thyroid ultrasound, and orbital computed tomography. PBMCs were separated from under 12 ml of fresh peripheral blood using Ficoll-Paque density gradient centrifugation. Total RNA was extracted with Trizol reagent, and quality was checked on an Agilent 2100 Bioanalyzer.

Sample: blood. The receptor was derived from a woman aged 40 to 50 with Graves' ophthalmopathy. The chain employs TRBV2 and TRBJ1-5; 8 bases in the middle match TRBD1. This receptor carries the CDR3 CASSPGQGRQPQHF. The DNA sequence is given as TGTGCCAGCAGCCCTGGACAGGGCCGTCAGCCCCAGCATTTT.